This T cell receptor (beta chain) was sequenced during a study of control samples from healthy donors and cancer patients. The ends lost 2 bases at V and 8 bases at J; junction bases unmatched: 10. Looked up from germline, CDR1 is SGHRS and CDR2 is YFSETQ. The CDR3 totals 16 residues. The method was immunoSEQ multiplex PCR; TCRdb's version includes in-frame clones alone and lacks a portion of them. The data contain about 130,000 clones, about 90% of them singletons. The V call is TRBV5-1, the J call TRBJ1-2; the match to TRBD1 covers 12 bases. Sequenced sample: blood. This TCR was sampled from a woman aged 45 to 65 in good health. CDR3 protein: CASSFEGTGGGGGYTF. DNA for the CDR3: TGCGCCAGCAGCTTCGAGGGGACAGGGGGCGGGGGAGGCTACACCTTC.